This TCR beta chain comes out of a study of memory CD4+ T cells and cytomegalovirus serostatus. Single viable CD3+CD4+CD8-CD45RO+ cells were sorted as the memory CD4+ T cells. CDR1 is SNHLY, CDR2 FYNNEI, per germline. The CDR3 spans 17 residues. J was trimmed by 11 bases and V by 8 bases; bases with no gene match: 19. Profiling relied on immunoSEQ multiplex PCR, and the TCRdb table lists in-frame clones only, not all of them. Among over 65,000 clones listed, 75% to 85% were seen once. Input material: memory CD4+ T cells from blood. This receptor was identified in an adult in good health and CMV-seropositive. The chain couples TRBV2 to TRBJ1-5, with 12 bases lining up with TRBD1. The CDR3 loop reads CASGLAPGQGAAWSQHF. CDR3 DNA: TGTGCCAGCGGCCTTGCTCCGGGACAGGGGGCCGCTTGGTCCCAGCATTTT.